Following are 9 T cell receptor beta chains from one sample sequenced in a study of cytomegalovirus exposure and HLA in healthy donors. This PCR relied on a set of 60 Vbeta primers and 13 Jbeta primers. The data were produced by immunoSEQ multiplex PCR, yet TCRdb's version contains in-frame clones alone and is incomplete. Of about 160,000 clones in the sample, 85% are singletons; the top ten hold about 2%. The specimen was PBMCs. These receptors originate from a man aged 18-30 years in good health and CMV-seropositive.

The rearrangement uses TRBV6-5 and TRBJ1-1; 8 nucleotides agree with TRBD1. This CDR3 region has 16 residues. Germline trimming cut 0 bases from V and 5 bases from J; bases unmatched to any gene: 8. Germline V gives CDR1 MNHEY, CDR2 SVGAGI. Here the CDR3 reads CASSYSGQGARTEAFF. The DNA of the CDR3 is TGTGCCAGCAGTTACTCGGGGCAGGGGGCGAGGACTGAAGCTTTCTTT.

The chain joins TRBV9 to TRBJ1-3, with D tentatively TRBD1 (6 bases). This CDR3 is 16 amino acids long. Germline V CDR1 and CDR2: SGDLS, YYNGEE. Trimming took off 0 bases at V and 3 bases at J, with 13 bases between the two ends. CDR3 in DNA: TGTGCCAGCAGCGTAGCGGGGACAAAATTTGGAAACACCATATATTTT. This codes for CASSVAGTKFGNTIYF.

This chain uses TRBV5-1 with TRBJ1-1; 7 positions match TRBD1. The CDR3 runs 14 residues. The germline gives CDR1 SGHRS, CDR2 YFSETQ. With 4 bases clipped from V and 4 bases from J, the junction kept 7 bases outside the gene matches. The CDR3 coding sequence is TGCGCCAGCAGCCTTGAAGGGGGCGGCACTGAAGCTTTCTTT. As protein: CASSLEGGGTEAFF.

This chain connects TRBV4-3 to TRBJ1-4; D perhaps matches TRBD1 (6 bases). From germline, CDR1 is LGHNA and CDR2 YSLEER. The length of the CDR3 is 15 residues. Trimming removed 0 bases at V and 6 bases at J, with 11 bases between. CDR3 bases: TGCGCCAGCAGCCAAGACTGGGGGCAGTATGAAAAACTGTTTTTT. Its protein product is CASSQDWGQYEKLFF.

This clone appeared a single time. This chain links TRBV5-4 with TRBJ1-1; D is ambiguous. V was trimmed by 4 bases and J by 1 base, leaving 14 bases between them. CDR3 length equals 15 residues. Per the germline V gene, CDR1 is SGHNT and CDR2 is YYREEE (reference sequence). CDR3 region: CASSIPAEGNTEAFF. DNA of the CDR3: TGTGCCAGCAGCATCCCGGCGGAGGGGAACACTGAAGCTTTCTTT.

The gene calls are TRBV19 and TRBJ2-7, with D unclear. Trimming removed 2 bases at V and 2 bases at J, with 7 bases between. The CDR3 is 13 amino acids. CDR1 is LNHDA and CDR2 is SQIVND in the germline V gene (reference sequence). The CDR3 loop reads CASSINTAYEQYF. The CDR3 region has the DNA TGTGCCAGTAGTATAAACACCGCCTACGAGCAGTACTTC.

The V and J genes are TRBV30 and TRBJ2-7; 7 bases line up with TRBD1. CDR3 length: 12 amino acids. Germline V lookup: CDR1 GTSNPN, CDR2 SVGIG (reference sequence). V gave up 4 bases and J gave up 3 bases; unmatched junction bases: 3. The CDR3 reads CAWKGDSYEQYF. Written as DNA, the CDR3 is TGTGCCTGGAAAGGGGACAGCTACGAGCAGTACTTC.

V and J are TRBV27 and TRBJ2-5; 7 bases line up with TRBD1. This CDR3 is built from 15 residues. V was pared by 2 bases and J by 2 bases, with 5 bases of the junction left unmatched. The germline gives CDR1 MNHEY, CDR2 SMNVEV (reference sequence). The CDR3 loop reads CASSLVRDRQETQYF. CDR3 DNA: TGTGCCAGCAGTTTAGTCAGGGACAGACAAGAGACCCAGTACTTC.

V and J are TRBV5-4 and TRBJ2-2; 7 bases are shared with TRBD2. The V segment lost 1 base and the J segment 0 bases; nucleotides outside the gene matches: 3. Germline V gives CDR1 SGHNT, CDR2 YYREEE (reference sequence). This CDR3 comprises 16 residues. Here the CDR3 reads CASSLFLAANTGELFF. DNA for the CDR3: TGTGCCAGCAGCTTGTTTCTAGCGGCGAACACCGGGGAGCTGTTTTTT.